This TCR beta chain was captured by sequencing in a study of early T cells in non-severe SARS-CoV-2 infection (dated by TCRdb to the early 2020s). As for the study more broadly: TCR sequencing used bulk RNA from unsorted whole blood, so alpha and beta chains could not be paired.

Results the study describes overall, beyond this receptor: VDJdb matching was skewed toward anti-spike CD8 responses and likely underestimated virus-specific expansions by missing private and CD4 specificities.

This clonotype was seen repeatedly, ten times or more. Its antigen target is currently unknown. Per-base quality was not reported, and no clone a single base away is much larger than it. From the cysteine through the phenylalanine, the CDR3 covers 13 amino acids. The only DNA kept is the CDR3, 39 bases in frame from the first base. V and J lose 5 bases and 4 bases, and a span of 9 bases separates them. The germline V gene (reference sequence) sets CDR1 to LGHDT and CDR2 to YNNKEL. Set within a cohort of healthcare workers in London, UK, this nested case-control study involved weekly PCR testing of nasopharyngeal swabs along with blood sampling. Between 23 and 31 March 2020, the week of the UK lockdown, healthcare workers were enrolled and then followed up weekly for as long as 16 weeks. The library was generated by 5' RACE. These reads were obtained on a NextSeq 500. To correct for sequencing error and PCR bias, the TCR library protocol tagged individual cDNA molecules with unique molecular identifiers. TCR alpha and beta chains were both sequenced, and the abundances of alpha and beta sequences in each sample were closely correlated with each other. The authors' analysis ran thus. Decombinator V4 was used to perform V gene, J gene and CDR3 annotation of TCR sequences. TCRs were defined as expanded if a significant change between any two time points was detected under a Poisson model with p below 0.0001. TCR abundances were normalised to the total number of TCRs sequenced per sample and were expressed as counts per million. MAIT TCRs were defined by TRAV1-2 paired with TRAJ12, TRAJ20 or TRAJ33, and iNKT TCRs by TRAV10 paired with TRAJ18. VDJdb, accessed on 1 November 2021, was searched for TCRs annotated for CMV, EBV and SARS-CoV-2, and TCRs annotated for more than one antigen were excluded. Through fastp at Q25 and MiXCR, TCRdb rebuilt clones from the public reads, retaining in-frame beta chains. Rows with one shared CDR3 protein collapse into an entry with the most common genes and DNA. TCRdb, not the authors, supplied the V and J calls. This sample lists about 60,000 distinct CDR3 sequences; 5.5% to 6.5% were detected once. The top ten constitute 6.8% of the sample.

The sequence joins TRBV3-1 to TRBJ2-1, with TRBD2 as a weak D call on 6 bases. Sequencing was performed on whole blood. This clonotype originated in an adult who was a healthcare worker with PCR-confirmed SARS-CoV-2 infection or an uninfected control (not recorded which). The DNA sequence is TGTGCCAGCAGCTTAGCGGCATACAATGAGCAGTTCTTC. This encodes CASSLAAYNEQFF.